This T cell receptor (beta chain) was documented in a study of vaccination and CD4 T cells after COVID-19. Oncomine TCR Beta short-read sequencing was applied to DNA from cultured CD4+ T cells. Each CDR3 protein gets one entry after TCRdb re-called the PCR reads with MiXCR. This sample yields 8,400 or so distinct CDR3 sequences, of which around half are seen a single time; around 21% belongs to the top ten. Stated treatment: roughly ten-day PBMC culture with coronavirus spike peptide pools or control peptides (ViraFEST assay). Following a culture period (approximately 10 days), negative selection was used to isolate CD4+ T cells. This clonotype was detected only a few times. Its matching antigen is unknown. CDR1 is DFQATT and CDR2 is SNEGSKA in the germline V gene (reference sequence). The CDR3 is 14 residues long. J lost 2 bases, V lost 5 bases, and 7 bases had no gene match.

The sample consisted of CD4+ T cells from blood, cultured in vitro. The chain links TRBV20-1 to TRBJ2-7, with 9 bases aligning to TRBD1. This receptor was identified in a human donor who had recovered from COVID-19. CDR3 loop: CSAYRDRETYEQYF. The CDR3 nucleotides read TGCAGTGCTTACCGGGACAGGGAAACCTACGAGCAGTACTTC.